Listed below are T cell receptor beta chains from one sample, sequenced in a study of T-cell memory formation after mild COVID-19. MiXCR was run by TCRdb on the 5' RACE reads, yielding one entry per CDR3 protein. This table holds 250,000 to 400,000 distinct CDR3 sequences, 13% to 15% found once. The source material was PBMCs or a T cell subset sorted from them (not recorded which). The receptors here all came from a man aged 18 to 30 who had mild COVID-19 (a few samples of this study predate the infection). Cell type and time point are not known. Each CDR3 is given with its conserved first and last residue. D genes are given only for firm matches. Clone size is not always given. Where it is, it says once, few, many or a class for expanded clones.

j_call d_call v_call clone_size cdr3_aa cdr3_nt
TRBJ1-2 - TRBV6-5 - CATRRAVANYGYTF TGTGCCACCCGAAGGGCGGTAGCTAACTATGGCTACACCTTC
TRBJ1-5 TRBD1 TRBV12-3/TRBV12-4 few CASSLRTGVGNQPQHF TGTGCCAGCAGTTTAAGAACAGGGGTCGGCAATCAGCCCCAGCATTTT
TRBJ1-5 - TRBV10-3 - CAPTPPRGNQPQHF TGTGCCCCAACCCCCCCCAGGGGCAATCAGCCCCAGCATTTT
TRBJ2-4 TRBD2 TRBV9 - CASSAGLAENIQYF TGTGCCAGCAGCGCGGGACTAGCGGAAAACATTCAGTACTTC
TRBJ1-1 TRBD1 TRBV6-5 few CASRDLTGGREAFF TGTGCCAGCAGAGACCTGACAGGGGGCAGGGAAGCTTTCTTT
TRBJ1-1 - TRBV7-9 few CASSLVRAGANTEAFF TGTGCCAGCAGCTTAGTCCGCGCAGGGGCGAACACTGAAGCTTTCTTT
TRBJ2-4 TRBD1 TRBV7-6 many CASSPRTGGEWNF TGTGCCAGCAGCCCGCGGACAGGGGGCGAGTGGAACTTC
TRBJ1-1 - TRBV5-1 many CASSIRGANTEAFF TGCGCCAGCAGCATCCGGGGGGCGAACACTGAAGCTTTCTTT
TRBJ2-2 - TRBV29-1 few CSVEGGNLNVGELFF TGCAGCGTTGAAGGTGGAAACCTCAACGTCGGGGAGCTGTTTTTT
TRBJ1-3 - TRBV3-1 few CASGGASGNTIYF TGTGCCAGCGGGGGGGCATCTGGAAACACCATATATTTT
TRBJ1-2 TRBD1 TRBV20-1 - CSARVFPLTGVIYGYTF TGCAGTGCTAGAGTCTTCCCGTTGACAGGGGTGATTTATGGCTACACCTTC
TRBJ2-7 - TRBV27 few CASSKRGVSYEQYF TGTGCCAGCAGCAAACGCGGGGTTTCCTACGAGCAGTACTTC
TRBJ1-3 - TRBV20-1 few CSAFRTGYSGNTIYF TGCAGTGCTTTTCGGACGGGTTACTCTGGAAACACCATATATTTT
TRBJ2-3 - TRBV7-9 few CASSLWVDTQYF TGTGCCAGCAGCTTATGGGTAGATACGCAGTATTTT
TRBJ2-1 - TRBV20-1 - CSYGGGDHYNKQFF TGCTCCTACGGAGGGGGCGACCACTACAATAAGCAGTTCTTC
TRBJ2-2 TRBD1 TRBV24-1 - CATSDRGIPPGELFF TGTGCCACCAGTGACAGGGGGATCCCCCCCGGGGAGCTGTTTTTT
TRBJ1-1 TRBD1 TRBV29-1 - CSAWTGGRNTEAFF TGCAGCGCTTGGACAGGGGGAAGGAACACTGAAGCTTTCTTT
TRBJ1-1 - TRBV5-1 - CASSLELGTEAFF TGCGCCAGCAGCTTGGAGCTGGGAACTGAAGCTTTCTTT
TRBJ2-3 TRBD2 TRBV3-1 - CASSQNGGAYADTQYF TGTGCCAGCAGCCAAAACGGGGGGGCCTATGCAGATACGCAGTATTTT
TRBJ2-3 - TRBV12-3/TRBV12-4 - CASAGGTDTQYF TGTGCCAGTGCAGGGGGGACAGATACGCAGTATTTT
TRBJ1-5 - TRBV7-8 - CASSLGRGLGNQPQHF TGTGCCAGCAGCTTAGGCAGAGGGCTTGGCAATCAGCCCCAGCATTTT
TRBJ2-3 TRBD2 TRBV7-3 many CASSLGTSDGDTQYF TGTGCCAGCAGCTTGGGGACTAGCGATGGAGATACGCAGTATTTT
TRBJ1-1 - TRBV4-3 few CASSQDGRLNTEAFF TGCGCCAGCAGCCAAGATGGGCGTCTGAACACTGAAGCTTTCTTT
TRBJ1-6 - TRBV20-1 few CSARDRTSLHF TGCAGTGCTAGAGACCGGACATCCCTCCACTTT
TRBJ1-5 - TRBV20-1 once CSASQGSNQPQHF TGCAGTGCTAGCCAGGGAAGCAATCAGCCCCAGCATTTT
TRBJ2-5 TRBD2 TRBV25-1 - CPSTSGAEETQYF TGTCCCAGCACTAGCGGGGCCGAAGAGACCCAGTACTTC
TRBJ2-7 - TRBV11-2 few CASSPPVRVGQYF TGTGCCAGCAGCCCACCGGTACGGGTAGGGCAGTACTTC
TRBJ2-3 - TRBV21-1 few CASSKYGTSTDTQYF TGTGCCAGCAGCAAATATGGGACTAGCACAGATACGCAGTATTTT
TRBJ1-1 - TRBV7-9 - CASSLQTPVGRMNTEAFF TGTGCCAGCAGCTTGCAGACACCGGTGGGCAGGATGAACACTGAAGCTTTCTTT
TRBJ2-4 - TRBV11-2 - CASSLEGGLGTSKNIQYF TGTGCCAGCAGCCTAGAAGGGGGGCTAGGGACGTCCAAAAACATTCAGTACTTC
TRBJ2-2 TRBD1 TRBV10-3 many CAIQDRDVTGELFF TGTGCCATCCAGGACAGGGATGTGACCGGGGAGCTGTTTTTT
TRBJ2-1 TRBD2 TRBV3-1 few CASSQDLTGGWNEQFF TGTGCCAGCAGCCAAGATTTGACGGGGGGTTGGAATGAGCAGTTCTTC
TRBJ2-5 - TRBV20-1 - CSASTGRVQETQYF TGCAGTGCCTCGACAGGGAGGGTCCAAGAGACCCAGTACTTC
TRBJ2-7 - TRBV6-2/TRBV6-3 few CASSASWTHEQYF TGTGCCAGCTCGGCTAGCTGGACCCACGAGCAGTACTTC
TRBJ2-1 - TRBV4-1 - CASSQDPQFWGHEQFF TGCGCCAGCAGCCAAGATCCCCAGTTCTGGGGGCATGAGCAGTTCTTC
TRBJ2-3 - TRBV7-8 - CASSMGYTGTLDTQYF TGTGCCAGCAGCATGGGATACACCGGGACCCTGGATACGCAGTATTTT
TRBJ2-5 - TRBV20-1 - CSAPLGGAGETQYF TGCAGTGCCCCTCTGGGGGGGGCCGGAGAGACCCAGTACTTC
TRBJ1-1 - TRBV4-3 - CASSQRAREDSEAFF TGCGCCAGCAGCCAAAGGGCCAGGGAAGATTCTGAAGCTTTCTTT